This record looks at one TCR beta chain sequence and its context. Its specificity is unknown. Germline CDR1 reads SGHTA; CDR2 reads FQGNSA. The CDR3 has 22 residues. Trimming took 0 bases from V and 3 from J; bases not matched to a gene: 20. Using a J-beta primer mix together with a sample-barcoded 5' primer, a second PCR was run for roughly 6 to 11 cycles. TCRdb reanalysed the 5' RACE reads using MiXCR and keeps one entry per CDR3 protein. This table holds under 1 million distinct CDR3 sequences, about 42% found once. This sample stems from a study of blood T cells in healthy people across ages. Broader study findings: Bulk PBMC profiling left naive and antigen-experienced comparisons inconclusive. Expanded clonotype changes were possibly confounded by unknown donor CMV status.

The sequencing sample was made of blood. The V call is TRBV7-2, the J call TRBJ2-5; TRBD2 matches at 12 bases. This receptor was identified in a man in his sixties in good health. The CDR3 DNA is TGTGCCAGCAGCTTAGCGATAAAAACTAGCGGGGGGCGCGGCGAATTAAAAGAGACCCAGTACTTC. Its protein is CASSLAIKTSGGRGELKETQYF. The full variable domain, completed using reference TRBV7-2 and TRBJ2-5, is GAGVSQSPSNKVTEKGKDVELRCDPISGHTALYWYRQSLGQGLEFLIYFQGNSAPDKSGLPSDRFSAERTGGSVSTLTIQRTQQEDSAVYLCASSLAIKTSGGRGELKETQYFGPGTRLLVL.